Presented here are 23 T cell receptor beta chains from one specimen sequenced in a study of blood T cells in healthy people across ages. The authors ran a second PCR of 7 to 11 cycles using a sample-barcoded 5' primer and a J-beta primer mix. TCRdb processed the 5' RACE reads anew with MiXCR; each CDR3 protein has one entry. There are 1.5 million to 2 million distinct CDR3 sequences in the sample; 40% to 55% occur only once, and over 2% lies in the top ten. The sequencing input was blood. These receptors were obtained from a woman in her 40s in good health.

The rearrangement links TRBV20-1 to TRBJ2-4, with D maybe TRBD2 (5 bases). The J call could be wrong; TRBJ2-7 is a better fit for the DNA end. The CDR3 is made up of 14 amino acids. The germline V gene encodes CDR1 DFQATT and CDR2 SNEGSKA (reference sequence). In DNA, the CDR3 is TGCAGTGCTAGTTTCTCTAGCTCTTATCACGAGCAGTACTTC. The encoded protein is CSASFSSSYHEQYF.

CDR3 in DNA: TGTGCCAGCAGTGGCTGGCGGGGGGCCCACAATGAGCAGTTCTTC. It is translated as CASSGWRGAHNEQFF. This rearrangement joins TRBV25-1 to TRBJ2-1, with TRBD2 matching over 8 bases. Germline lookup yields CDR1 MGHDK and CDR2 SYGVNS. The V segment lost 4 bases and the J segment 5 bases; nucleotides outside the gene matches: 7. This CDR3 comprises 15 residues.

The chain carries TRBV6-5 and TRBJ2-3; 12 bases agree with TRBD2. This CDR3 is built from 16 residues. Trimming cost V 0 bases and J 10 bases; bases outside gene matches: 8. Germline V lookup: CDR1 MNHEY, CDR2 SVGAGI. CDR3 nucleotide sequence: TGTGCCAGCAGTTACTCGCGGACTAGCGGGGTGATTCCGCAGTATTTT. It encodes CASSYSRTSGVIPQYF.

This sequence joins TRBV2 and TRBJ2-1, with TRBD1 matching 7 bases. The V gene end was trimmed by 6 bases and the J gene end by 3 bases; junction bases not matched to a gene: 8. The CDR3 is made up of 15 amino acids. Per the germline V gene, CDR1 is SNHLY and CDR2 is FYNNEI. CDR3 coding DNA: TGTGCCAGCAGCGCCAGGGGGAGCGGCTACAATGAGCAGTTCTTC. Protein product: CASSARGSGYNEQFF.

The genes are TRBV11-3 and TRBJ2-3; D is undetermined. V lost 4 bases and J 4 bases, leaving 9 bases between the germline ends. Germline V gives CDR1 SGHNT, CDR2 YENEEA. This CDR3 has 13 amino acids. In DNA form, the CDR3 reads TGTGCCAGCAGCTGGTTTTTCCCAGATACGCAGTATTTT. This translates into CASSWFFPDTQYF.

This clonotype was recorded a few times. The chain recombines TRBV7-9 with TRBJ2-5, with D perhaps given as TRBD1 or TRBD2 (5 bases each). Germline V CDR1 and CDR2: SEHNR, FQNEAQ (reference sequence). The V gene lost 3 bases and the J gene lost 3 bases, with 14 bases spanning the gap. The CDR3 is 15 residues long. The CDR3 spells CASSLPQGAKETQYF. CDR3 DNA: TGTGCCAGCAGCTTGCCCCAGGGAGCAAAAGAGACCCAGTACTTC. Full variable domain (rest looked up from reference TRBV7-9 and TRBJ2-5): DTGVSQNPRHKITKRGQNVTFRCDPISEHNRLYWYRQTLGQGPEFLTYFQNEAQLEKSRLLSDRFSAERPKGSFSTLEIQRTEQGDSAMYLCASSLPQGAKETQYFGPGTRLLVL.

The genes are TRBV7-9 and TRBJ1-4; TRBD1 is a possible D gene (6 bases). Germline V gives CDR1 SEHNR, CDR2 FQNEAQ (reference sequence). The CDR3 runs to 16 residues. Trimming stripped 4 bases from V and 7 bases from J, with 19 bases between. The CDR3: CASSSAGRGKAEKLFF. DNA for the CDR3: TGTGCCAGCAGCTCCGCCGGCAGGGGAAAGGCTGAAAAACTGTTTTTT.

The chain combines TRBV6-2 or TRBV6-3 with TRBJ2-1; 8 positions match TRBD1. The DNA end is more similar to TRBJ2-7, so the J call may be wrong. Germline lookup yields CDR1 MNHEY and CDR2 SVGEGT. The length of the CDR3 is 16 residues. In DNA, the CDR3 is TGTGCCAGCAGTATCCGGACAGGGCGACTCTACAATGAGCAGTACTTC. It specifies CASSIRTGRLYNEQYF.

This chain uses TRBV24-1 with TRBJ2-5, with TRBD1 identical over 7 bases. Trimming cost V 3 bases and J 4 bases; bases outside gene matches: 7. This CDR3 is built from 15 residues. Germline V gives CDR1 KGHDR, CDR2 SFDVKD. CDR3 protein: CATSDRGGAGETQYF. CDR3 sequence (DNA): TGTGCCACCAGTGATCGAGGGGGCGCAGGAGAGACCCAGTACTTC.

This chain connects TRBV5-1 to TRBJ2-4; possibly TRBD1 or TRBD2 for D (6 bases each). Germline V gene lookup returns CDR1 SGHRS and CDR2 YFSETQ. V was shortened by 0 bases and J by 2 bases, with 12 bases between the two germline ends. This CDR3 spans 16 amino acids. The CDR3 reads CASSLAPGATKNIQYF. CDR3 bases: TGCGCCAGCAGCTTGGCCCCGGGGGCGACCAAAAACATTCAGTACTTC.

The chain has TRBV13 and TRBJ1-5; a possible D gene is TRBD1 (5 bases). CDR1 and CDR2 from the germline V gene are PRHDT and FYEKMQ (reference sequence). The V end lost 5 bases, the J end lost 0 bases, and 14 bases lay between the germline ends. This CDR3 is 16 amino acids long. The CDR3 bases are TGTGCCAGCAGCCTCGGGACGGACTATAGCAATCAGCCCCAGCATTTT. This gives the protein CASSLGTDYSNQPQHF.

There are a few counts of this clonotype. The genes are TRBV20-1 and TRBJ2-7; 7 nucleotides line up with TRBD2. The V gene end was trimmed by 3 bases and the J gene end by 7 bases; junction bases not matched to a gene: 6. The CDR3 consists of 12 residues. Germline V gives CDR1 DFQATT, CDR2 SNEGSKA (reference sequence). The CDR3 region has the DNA TGCAGTGCTAGTGACGGGGGGACTGAGCAGTACTTC. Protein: CSASDGGTEQYF.

The CDR3 DNA is TGCGCCAGCAGCAGAGGAACAGGGTTGGATGGGGCCAACGTCCTGACTTTC. Amino acids: CASSRGTGLDGANVLTF. The chain has TRBV4-3 and TRBJ2-6, with a possible D match to TRBD1 (6 bases). There are 17 residues in the CDR3. V was pared by 5 bases and J by 3 bases, with 17 bases between. CDR1 is LGHNA and CDR2 is YSLEER in the germline V gene.

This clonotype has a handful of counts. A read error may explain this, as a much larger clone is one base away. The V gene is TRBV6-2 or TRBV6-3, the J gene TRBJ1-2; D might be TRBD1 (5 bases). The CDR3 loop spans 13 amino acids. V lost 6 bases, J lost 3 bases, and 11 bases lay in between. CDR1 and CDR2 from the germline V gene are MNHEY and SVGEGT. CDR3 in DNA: TGTGCCAGCAGCCCGGACAAGGACTATGGCTACACCTTC. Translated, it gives CASSPDKDYGYTF.

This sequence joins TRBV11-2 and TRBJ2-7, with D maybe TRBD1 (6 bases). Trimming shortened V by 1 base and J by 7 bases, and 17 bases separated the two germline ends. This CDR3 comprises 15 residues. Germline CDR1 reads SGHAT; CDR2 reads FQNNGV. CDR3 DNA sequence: TGTGCCAGCAGCTTAGGAGGGGGAGATACGGGGGAGCAGTACTTC. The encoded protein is CASSLGGGDTGEQYF.

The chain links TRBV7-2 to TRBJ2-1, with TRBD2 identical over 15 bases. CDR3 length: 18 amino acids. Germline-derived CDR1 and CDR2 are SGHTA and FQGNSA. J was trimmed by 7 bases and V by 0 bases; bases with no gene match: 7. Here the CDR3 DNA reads TGTGCCAGCAGCTTAGCGGGACTAGCGGGGGGATTAAGTAATGAGCAGTTCTTC. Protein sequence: CASSLAGLAGGLSNEQFF.

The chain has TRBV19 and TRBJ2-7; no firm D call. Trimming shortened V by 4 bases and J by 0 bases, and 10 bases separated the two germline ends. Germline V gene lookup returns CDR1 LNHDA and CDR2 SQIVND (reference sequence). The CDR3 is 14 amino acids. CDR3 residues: CASSSAADSYEQYF. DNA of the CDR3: TGTGCCAGTAGTAGTGCCGCGGACTCCTACGAGCAGTACTTC.

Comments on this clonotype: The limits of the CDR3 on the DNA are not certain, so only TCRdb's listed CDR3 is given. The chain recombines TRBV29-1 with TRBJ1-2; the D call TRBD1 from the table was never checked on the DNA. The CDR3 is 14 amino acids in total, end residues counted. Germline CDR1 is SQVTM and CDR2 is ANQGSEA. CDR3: CSVVGTGSYYGCTF.

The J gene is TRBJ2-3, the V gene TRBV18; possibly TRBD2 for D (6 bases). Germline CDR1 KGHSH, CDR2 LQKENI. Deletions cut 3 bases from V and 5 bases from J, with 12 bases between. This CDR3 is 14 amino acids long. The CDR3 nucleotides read TGTGCCAGCTCACCTAGAGGGACTGTAGATACGCAGTATTTT. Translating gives CASSPRGTVDTQYF.

CDR3 sequence (DNA): TGTGCCAGCAGCTTAGCGGGGAGGGGCCCGAAGGAGCAGCCCCAGCATTTT. Translation gives CASSLAGRGPKEQPQHF. The chain combines TRBV7-2 with TRBJ1-5; possibly TRBD1 for D (5 bases). This CDR3 has 17 residues. Per germline, CDR1 SGHTA and CDR2 FQGNSA. V lost 0 bases and J lost 7, with 19 bases in between.

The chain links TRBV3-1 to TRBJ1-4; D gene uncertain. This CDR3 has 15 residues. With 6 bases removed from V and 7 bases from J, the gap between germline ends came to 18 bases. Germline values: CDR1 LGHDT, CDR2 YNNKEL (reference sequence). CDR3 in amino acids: CASSKLGYGGEKLFF. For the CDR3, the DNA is TGTGCCAGCAGTAAACTAGGGTATGGTGGTGAAAAACTGTTTTTT.

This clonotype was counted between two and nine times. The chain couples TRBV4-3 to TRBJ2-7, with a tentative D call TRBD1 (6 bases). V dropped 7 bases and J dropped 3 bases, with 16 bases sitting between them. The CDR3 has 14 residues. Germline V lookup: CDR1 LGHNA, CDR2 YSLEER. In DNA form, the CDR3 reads TGCGCCAGCATGTTACAGGGATCGGACTACGAGCAGTACTTC. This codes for CASMLQGSDYEQYF.

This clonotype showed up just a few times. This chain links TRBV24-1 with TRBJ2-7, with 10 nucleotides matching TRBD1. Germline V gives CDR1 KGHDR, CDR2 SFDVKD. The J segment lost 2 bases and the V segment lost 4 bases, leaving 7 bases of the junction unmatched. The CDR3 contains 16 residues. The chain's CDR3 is CATSDSTGGPTYEQYF. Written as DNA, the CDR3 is TGTGCCACCAGTGACTCGACAGGGGGCCCCACCTACGAGCAGTACTTC.